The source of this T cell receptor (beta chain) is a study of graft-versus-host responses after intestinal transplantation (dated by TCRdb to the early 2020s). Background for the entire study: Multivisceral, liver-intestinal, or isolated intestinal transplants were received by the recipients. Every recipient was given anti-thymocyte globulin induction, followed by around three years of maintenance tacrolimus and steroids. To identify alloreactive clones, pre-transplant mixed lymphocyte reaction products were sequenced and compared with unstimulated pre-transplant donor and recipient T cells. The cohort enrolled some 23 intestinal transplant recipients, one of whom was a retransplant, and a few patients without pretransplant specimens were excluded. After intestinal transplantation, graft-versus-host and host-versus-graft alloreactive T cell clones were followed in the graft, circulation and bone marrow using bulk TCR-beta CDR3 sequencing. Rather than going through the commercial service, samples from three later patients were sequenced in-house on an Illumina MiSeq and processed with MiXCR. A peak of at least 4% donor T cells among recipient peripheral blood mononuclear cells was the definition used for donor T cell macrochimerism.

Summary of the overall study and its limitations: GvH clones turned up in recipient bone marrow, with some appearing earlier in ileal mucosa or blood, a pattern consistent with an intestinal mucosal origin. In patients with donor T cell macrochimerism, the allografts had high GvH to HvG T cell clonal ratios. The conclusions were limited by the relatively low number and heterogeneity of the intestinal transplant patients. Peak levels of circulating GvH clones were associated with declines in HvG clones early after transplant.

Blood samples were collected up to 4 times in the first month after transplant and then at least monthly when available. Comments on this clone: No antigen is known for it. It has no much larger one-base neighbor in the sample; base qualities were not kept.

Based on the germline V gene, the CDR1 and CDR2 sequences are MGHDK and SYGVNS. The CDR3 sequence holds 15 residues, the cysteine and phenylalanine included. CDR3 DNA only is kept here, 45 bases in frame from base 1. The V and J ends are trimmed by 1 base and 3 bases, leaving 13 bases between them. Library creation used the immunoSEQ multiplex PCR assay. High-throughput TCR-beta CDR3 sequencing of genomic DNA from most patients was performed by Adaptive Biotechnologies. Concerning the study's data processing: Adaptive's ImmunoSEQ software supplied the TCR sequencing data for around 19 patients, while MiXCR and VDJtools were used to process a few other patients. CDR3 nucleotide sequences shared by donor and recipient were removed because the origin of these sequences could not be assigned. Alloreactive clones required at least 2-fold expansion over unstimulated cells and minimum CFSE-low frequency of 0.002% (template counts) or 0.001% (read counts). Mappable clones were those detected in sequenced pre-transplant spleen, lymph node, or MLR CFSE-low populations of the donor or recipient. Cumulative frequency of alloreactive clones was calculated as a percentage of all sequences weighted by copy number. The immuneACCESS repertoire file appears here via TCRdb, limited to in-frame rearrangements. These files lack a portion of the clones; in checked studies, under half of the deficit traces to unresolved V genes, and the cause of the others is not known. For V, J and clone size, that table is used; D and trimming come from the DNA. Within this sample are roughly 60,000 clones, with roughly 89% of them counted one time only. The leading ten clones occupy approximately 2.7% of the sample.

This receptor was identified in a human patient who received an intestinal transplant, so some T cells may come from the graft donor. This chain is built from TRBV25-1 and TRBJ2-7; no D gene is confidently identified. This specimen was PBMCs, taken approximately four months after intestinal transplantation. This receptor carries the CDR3 CASSEFESTGYEQYF. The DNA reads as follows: TGTGCCAGCAGTGAATTTGAGTCCACGGGCTACGAGCAGTACTTC.